This passage covers 20 T cell receptor beta chains from one sample sequenced in a study of prognosis after radiotherapy for stage I lung cancer. Multiplex PCR in two rounds served to amplify TCR beta CDR3 from genomic DNA. First-round PCR, the initial amplification, used primers specific to each TRBV and TRBJ gene. From the multiplex PCR reads, TCRdb called clonotypes with MiXCR, one entry per CDR3 protein. The sample holds some 38,000 distinct CDR3 sequences; around 22% are singletons and the top ten take 25% to 30%. The starting material was PBMCs, obtained before or after stereotactic body radiation therapy (not recorded which). The source of these receptors is a donor older than 45 with non-small cell lung cancer.

This clonotype was seen many times. The chain employs TRBV9 and TRBJ2-7; 8 bases match TRBD2. The V segment lost 0 bases and the J segment 2 bases; nucleotides outside the gene matches: 4. The CDR3 spans 15 residues. Germline V gene lookup returns CDR1 SGDLS and CDR2 YYNGEE. The CDR3 is CASSVAPGLAYEQYF. DNA of the CDR3: TGTGCCAGCAGCGTAGCGCCGGGACTAGCCTACGAGCAGTACTTC.

This clonotype appeared many times. This chain joins TRBV19 and TRBJ2-1, with TRBD2 identical over 9 bases. The germline V gene encodes CDR1 LNHDA and CDR2 SQIVND (reference sequence). The CDR3 has 15 residues. V was clipped by 5 bases and J by 5 bases; unmatched bases: 7. CDR3 nucleotides: TGTGCCAGTAGTGATGAGACTAGCGGTGACAATGAGCAGTTCTTC. Residues: CASSDETSGDNEQFF.

This clonotype appeared a single time. Sequence at one end of the junction differs from germline and may be a read error. The chain uses TRBV6-1 and TRBJ1-2; D uncertain. CDR1 MNHNS and CDR2 SASEGT come from the germline V gene. This CDR3 spans 12 amino acids. The CDR3 sequence is CASSMDYYCYTF. The CDR3 bases are TGTGCCAGCAGTATGGACTACTATTGCTACACCTTC.

Worth noting for this clonotype: This probably arose from a read error, given a far larger clone one base away. The chain has TRBV6-9 and TRBJ1-2; the D is unclear. The CDR3 loop spans 14 amino acids. The V gene's germline CDR1 is MNHGY and CDR2 SVAAGI. CDR3 nucleotides: TGTGCCAGCAGTGAAAAGGGTAGCTCCTATGGCTACAACTTC. It specifies CASSEKGSSYGYNF.

This clonotype was picked up many times. The V and J genes are TRBV20-1 and TRBJ1-2; possible D gene TRBD1, 5 bases. In germline, CDR1 is DFQATT, CDR2 SNEGSKA (reference sequence). This CDR3 contains 13 residues. The V end was cut by 5 bases, the J end by 8 bases, with 18 bases between. CDR3 region: CSASRRGDSGYTF. As DNA, the CDR3 is TGCAGTGCTTCCAGACGGGGGGATAGCGGCTACACCTTC.

As for this clonotype: A far more abundant clone sits one base away, making this likely a read error. The chain has TRBV6-1 and TRBJ2-5, with D maybe TRBD2 (5 bases). The CDR3 is 15 amino acids. V lost 10 bases to trimming and J lost 2 bases, with 20 bases between them. The V gene's germline CDR1 is MNHNS and CDR2 SASEGT. The DNA for the CDR3 is TGTGCCACCAGGAGTGACTCCGCGGGTCAAGAGACCCAGTACTTC. It is translated as CATRSDSAGQETQYF.

V and J are TRBV6-1 and TRBJ2-7; D not certain. V shed 2 bases and J shed 2 bases, with 13 bases lying between them. The CDR3 runs to 15 residues. Germline V CDR1 and CDR2: MNHNS, SASEGT. CDR3 bases: TGTGCCAGCAGTGAAAGCCTAATTGCCCCCTACGAGCAGTACTTC. Translation gives CASSESLIAPYEQYF.

This clonotype was recorded many times. The chain joins TRBV28 to TRBJ1-1, with D perhaps TRBD1 (5 bases). The length of the CDR3 is 14 residues. Trimming cost V 4 bases and J 10 bases, with 19 bases left between them. From germline, CDR1 is MDHEN and CDR2 SYDVKM. CDR3 sequence: CASSWGQGILGAFF. In DNA form, the CDR3 reads TGTGCCAGCAGTTGGGGTCAGGGAATACTAGGAGCTTTCTTT.

This clonotype has at least ten counts. The V and J genes are TRBV2 and TRBJ2-7; no clear D gene. The CDR3 totals 17 residues. Per the germline V gene, CDR1 is SNHLY and CDR2 is FYNNEI. V was clipped by 6 bases and J by 3 bases, with 24 bases between them. The CDR3 sequence: CASSAELSLSSNYEQYF. The CDR3, as DNA: TGTGCCAGCAGCGCGGAACTCAGCCTATCCTCGAACTACGAGCAGTACTTC.

About this clonotype itself: This may be a read error: a much more frequent sequence differs by one nucleotide. The chain carries TRBV5-4 and TRBJ1-2; D call uncertain. The CDR3 runs 13 residues. Germline lookup yields CDR1 SGHNT and CDR2 YYREEE (reference sequence). The CDR3, as DNA: TGTGCCAGCATCGAGATGGGAAACTATAGCTACACCTTC. As protein: CASIEMGNYSYTF.

In this sample, this clonotype turned up many times. The V gene is TRBV24-1, the J gene TRBJ2-1, with D possibly TRBD2 on 5 matching bases. Between the trimmed V and J ends, which lost 5 bases and 0 bases, there was a span of 7 bases. This CDR3 has 14 amino acids. Germline-derived CDR1 and CDR2 are KGHDR and SFDVKD. CDR3 nucleotide sequence: TGTGCCACCAGTGGGGAGAGCTCCTACAATGAGCAGTTCTTC. This codes for CATSGESSYNEQFF.

By share, this clonotype counts as medium-sized. V and J are TRBV20-1 and TRBJ2-1; 8 nucleotides agree with TRBD1. Germline V lookup: CDR1 DFQATT, CDR2 SNEGSKA (reference sequence). The length of the CDR3 is 15 residues. The V segment lost 1 base and the J segment 2 bases; nucleotides outside the gene matches: 4. The CDR3 nucleotides read TGCAGTGCTAGAGCTGCAGGGGGCCCCTACAATGAGCAGTTCTTC. Its translation: CSARAAGGPYNEQFF.

Ten or more counts support this clonotype. The J gene is TRBJ1-2, the V gene TRBV6-1; D unresolved. Per the germline V gene, CDR1 is MNHNS and CDR2 is SASEGT. The CDR3 runs 13 residues. V was cut by 8 bases and J by 2 bases, with 12 bases left in between. The CDR3 bases are TGTGCCAGCGTACAGACTGGGAACTATGGCTACACCTTC. This sequence encodes CASVQTGNYGYTF.

At least ten counts were recorded for this clonotype. The genes are TRBV12-3 or TRBV12-4 and TRBJ1-4; D is ambiguous. V lost 3 bases and J 4 bases, leaving 9 bases between the germline ends. The CDR3 extends over 14 amino acids. The CDR3 nucleotides are TGTGCCAGCAGTTTTCAAGGGATTAATGAAAAACTGTTTTTT. Translation gives CASSFQGINEKLFF.

The sample holds many counts of this clonotype. The rearrangement uses TRBV6-1 and TRBJ2-3, with 8 bases that match TRBD2. The CDR3 totals 15 residues. Germline V gene lookup returns CDR1 MNHNS and CDR2 SASEGT. V was pared by 6 bases and J by 4 bases, with 9 bases of the junction left unmatched. The CDR3 spells CASSIAGSAADTQYF. DNA of the CDR3: TGTGCCAGCAGCATAGCGGGATCCGCTGCAGATACGCAGTATTTT.

This clonotype appeared many times. V gene TRBV12-3 or TRBV12-4 combines with J gene TRBJ2-7; D uncertain. V lost 4 bases to trimming and J lost 6 bases, with 7 bases between them. This CDR3 spans 11 amino acids. CDR3 amino acids: CASSSLSEQYF. The CDR3 DNA reads as TGTGCCAGCAGTTCGCTATCCGAGCAGTACTTC.

A remark on this clonotype: This may come from a read error, since a much larger clone is one base off. This rearrangement joins TRBV6-2 or TRBV6-3 to TRBJ1-2; perhaps TRBD1 as D (5 bases). The CDR3 totals 14 residues. Between the trimmed V and J ends, which lost 0 bases and 8 bases, there was a span of 13 bases. The germline CDR1 and CDR2 sequences are MNHEY and SVGEGT. The chain's CDR3 is CASSYSPGAGGYTF. The CDR3 DNA reads as TGTGCCAGCAGTTACTCGCCGGGCGCAGGGGGCTACACCTTC.

The rearrangement links TRBV20-1 to TRBJ2-7, with TRBD2 as a possible D gene (5 bases). Germline V CDR1 and CDR2: DFQATT, SNEGSKA (reference sequence). The CDR3 spans 14 residues. V dropped 6 bases and J dropped 2 bases, with 17 bases sitting between them. The CDR3 region has the DNA TGCAGTGCCCCGGCGGGTGGGCCGACCTACGAGCAGTACTTC. As protein: CSAPAGGPTYEQYF.

By proportion, this clonotype is medium-sized. The chain recombines TRBV20-1 with TRBJ2-7; D is unresolved. Trimming shortened V by 3 bases and J by 4 bases, and 10 bases separated the two germline ends. This CDR3 region has 12 residues. Germline lookup yields CDR1 DFQATT and CDR2 SNEGSKA (reference sequence). This CDR3 reads CSARDREYEQYF. The CDR3 coding sequence is TGCAGTGCTAGGGACCGTGAATACGAGCAGTACTTC.

This clonotype was observed at least ten times. In DNA form, the CDR3 reads TGTGCCAGTAGTATCTCCAGGGACCATAATTCACCCCTCCACTTT. Amino acids: CASSISRDHNSPLHF. V gene TRBV19 combines with J gene TRBJ1-6; possibly TRBD1 for D (5 bases). The CDR3 is 15 residues long. Per the germline V gene, CDR1 is LNHDA and CDR2 is SQIVND (reference sequence). V shed 3 bases and J shed 5 bases, with 11 bases lying between them.